This T cell receptor (beta chain) was profiled in a study of cytomegalovirus exposure and HLA in healthy donors. General study points: In most subjects, TCR beta sequences reportedly gave accurate predictions of HLA-A and HLA-B alleles. Previous analysis showed most TCR beta V segments were productive about 90% or about 30% of the time.

The PCR was carried out with 60 Vbeta primers and 13 Jbeta primers. Assay used: immunoSEQ multiplex PCR; TCRdb lists only in-frame clones, some missing. Among 64,000 or so clones, about 85% were seen once, and the ten largest hold around 11%. Remarks on this clone: Antigen: not known.

The CDR3 is 15 amino acids. Trimming stripped 4 bases from V and 0 bases from J, with 9 bases between. Germline V lookup: CDR1 SGHVS, CDR2 FNYEAQ. Sample: PBMCs. The TCR was taken from a female donor in good health and CMV-seronegative. This sequence joins TRBV7-6 and TRBJ1-4; D uncertain. In nucleotides, the CDR3 is TGTGCCAGCAGCTCTATGCCGACAACTAATGAAAAACTGTTTTTT. Amino acids: CASSSMPTTNEKLFF.